These 27 T cell receptor beta chains were all obtained from the same sample, sequenced in a study of read filtering for tumor transcriptome and immune sequencing. Molecular barcoded adaptors covering alpha/delta and beta/gamma chains were used on around 400 ng RNA. One entry per CDR3 protein results from TCRdb running MiXCR on the reads. The data hold 130,000 or so distinct CDR3 sequences, with less than 15% observed a single time. Sample: a population of CD138-negative cells sorted from bone marrow. Receptors originate from a donor aged 40 or over with multiple myeloma.

The sample holds a few counts of this clonotype. The chain carries TRBV29-1 and TRBJ1-1, with 8 bases matching TRBD1. The CDR3 totals 13 residues. The germline V gene has CDR1 SQVTM and CDR2 ANQGSEA. V shed 7 bases and J 4 bases; nucleotides not matched to a gene: 8. The CDR3 protein is CSATGQGSTEAFF. The CDR3 DNA sequence: TGCAGCGCAACTGGACAGGGTAGCACTGAAGCTTTCTTT.

As for this clonotype: A read error is possible here, since a much larger clone lies one base away. The gene calls are TRBV5-8 and TRBJ2-3; D is perhaps TRBD1 (6 bases). V lost 1 base and J 4 bases, leaving 10 bases between the germline ends. Germline assignment: CDR1 SGHTS and CDR2 YDEGEE. There are 14 residues in the CDR3. In nucleotides, the CDR3 is TGTGCCAGCAGCTTGAACTGGGGGCCAGATACGCAGTATTTT. Encoded protein: CASSLNWGPDTQYF. The full variable domain, its missing parts supplied by reference TRBV5-8 and TRBJ2-3, is EAGVTQSPTHLIKTRGQQATLRCSPISGHTSVYWYQQALGLGLQFLLWYDEGEERNRGNFPPRFSGRQFPNYSSELNVNALELEDSALYLCASSLNWGPDTQYFGPGTRLTVL.

The genes are TRBV11-2 and TRBJ2-5; the match to TRBD2 covers 14 bases. This CDR3 is built from 16 residues. CDR1 and CDR2 from the germline V gene are SGHAT and FQNNGV. V trimming: 5 bases; J trimming: 4 bases; junction bases outside the gene matches: 6. CDR3 in DNA: TGTGCCAGCAGCCCACCGGGACTAGCGGGAGCAGAGACCCAGTACTTC. The encoded protein is CASSPPGLAGAETQYF.

This clonotype has a count of ten or more. In DNA form, the CDR3 reads TGTGCCAGCTCACTTAACCAGGGTAAAGAGACCCAGTACTTC. This gives the protein CASSLNQGKETQYF. V gene TRBV18 combines with J gene TRBJ2-5; a possible D gene is TRBD1 (5 bases). The CDR3 totals 14 residues. Between the trimmed V and J ends, which lost 4 bases and 3 bases, there was a span of 12 bases. Per germline, CDR1 KGHSH and CDR2 LQKENI.

V and J are TRBV5-1 and TRBJ2-5; D may be TRBD2 (6 bases). Trimming removed 3 bases at V and 6 bases at J, with 12 bases between. Germline loops: CDR1 SGHRS, CDR2 YFSETQ. This CDR3 comprises 13 residues. The CDR3 bases are TGCGCCAGCAGCTCCTGGGGGGTCCAGACCCAGTACTTC. It translates to CASSSWGVQTQYF.

This clonotype was detected ten times or more. V and J are TRBV7-9 and TRBJ2-3, with 9 bases fitting TRBD2. Germline CDR1 is SEHNR and CDR2 is FQNEAQ (reference sequence). The CDR3 has 14 amino acids. The V segment lost 8 bases and the J segment 6 bases; nucleotides outside the gene matches: 9. CDR3 residues: CASRSGRYPDTQYF. As DNA, the CDR3 is TGTGCCAGCCGGAGCGGGAGGTACCCGGATACGCAGTATTTT.

This clonotype was observed many times. The chain joins TRBV7-2 to TRBJ2-4, with D maybe TRBD2 (5 bases). This CDR3 has 13 residues. Trimming left V 3 bases short and J 4 bases short, with 7 bases between. CDR1 and CDR2 (germline): SGHTA, FQGNSA. The chain's CDR3 is CASSLPGKNIQYF. The CDR3 DNA follows: TGTGCCAGCAGCTTGCCGGGGAAAAACATTCAGTACTTC.

Ten or more counts support this clonotype. The V gene is TRBV11-3, the J gene TRBJ2-1; unclear D gene. Germline values: CDR1 SGHNT, CDR2 YENEEA. This CDR3 spans 13 amino acids. The V gene lost 1 base and the J gene lost 8 bases, with 9 bases spanning the gap. The CDR3 reads CASSLVSRDEQFF. Here the CDR3 DNA reads TGTGCCAGCAGCTTAGTAAGTCGGGATGAGCAGTTCTTC.

This clonotype has ten or more counts. The chain employs TRBV6-2 or TRBV6-3 and TRBJ2-6, with D possibly TRBD1 on 5 matching bases. V was clipped by 7 bases and J by 2 bases, with 12 bases between them. Looked up from germline, CDR1 is MNHEY and CDR2 is SVGEGT. The CDR3 contains 15 residues. The CDR3 DNA sequence: TGTGCCAGCAAGCAGGGTTCCACTGGGGCCAACGTCCTGACTTTC. Amino acid sequence: CASKQGSTGANVLTF.

This clonotype was observed a handful of times. The CDR3 DNA is TGTGCCAGTAGTATCGGCGGGGTTCAAGAGACCCAGTACTTC. Amino acid sequence: CASSIGGVQETQYF. The V and J genes are TRBV19 and TRBJ2-5, with a tentative D call TRBD2 (6 bases). The germline V and J ends were trimmed by 3 bases and 2 bases, with 10 bases remaining between them. The CDR3 contains 14 residues. Germline V CDR1 and CDR2: LNHDA, SQIVND (reference sequence).

This clonotype was seen more than once but under ten times. The gene calls are TRBV3-1 and TRBJ2-2; D call uncertain. V was pared by 6 bases and J by 4 bases, with 6 bases between. Germline V CDR1 and CDR2: LGHDT, YNNKEL (reference sequence). CDR3 length equals 12 residues. Here the CDR3 reads CASRLLTGELFF. CDR3 DNA: TGTGCCAGCAGACTTCTCACCGGGGAGCTGTTTTTT. Filled out from reference TRBV3-1 and TRBJ2-2, the complete variable domain reads DTAVSQTPKYLVTQMGNDKSIKCEQNLGHDTMYWYKQDSKKFLKIMFSYNNKELIINETVPNRFSPKSPDKAHLNLHINSLELGDSAVYFCASRLLTGELFFGEGSRLTVL.

This clonotype was seen repeatedly, ten times or more. This sequence joins TRBV19 and TRBJ2-1, with 7 nucleotides matching TRBD2. Germline CDR1 and CDR2: LNHDA and SQIVND (reference sequence). The CDR3 sequence is 16 residues long. V lost 0 bases to trimming and J lost 7 bases; unmatched junction nucleotides: 9. The chain's CDR3 is CASSIEGLPRSNEQFF. The CDR3 region has the DNA TGTGCCAGTAGTATAGAGGGACTACCCCGTTCGAATGAGCAGTTCTTC.

This clonotype was counted at least ten times. The J gene is TRBJ2-7, the V gene TRBV7-9, with TRBD1 matching over 9 bases. CDR3 length equals 16 residues. Germline CDR1 and CDR2: SEHNR and FQNEAQ (reference sequence). The trim removed 4 bases at V and 2 bases at J, leaving 9 bases unmatched. CDR3 region: CASSSTAGTGTYEQYF. The CDR3 region has the DNA TGTGCCAGCAGCTCAACAGCCGGGACAGGGACCTACGAGCAGTACTTC.

This clonotype showed up many times. The chain couples TRBV6-1 to TRBJ2-1; no clear D. Germline CDR1 reads MNHNS; CDR2 reads SASEGT. The CDR3 has 17 amino acids. The V gene lost 2 bases and the J gene lost 4 bases, with 18 bases spanning the gap. CDR3 DNA: TGTGCCAGCAGTGAATTGAATCTTATGGGTCCTTACAATGAGCAGTTCTTC. Translating gives CASSELNLMGPYNEQFF.

This clonotype came up many times. This chain links TRBV7-2 with TRBJ1-1, with D maybe TRBD1 (6 bases). The germline V gene encodes CDR1 SGHTA and CDR2 FQGNSA. CDR3 size: 15 residues. The V and J ends lost 4 bases and 4 bases respectively, with 16 bases between them. DNA of the CDR3: TGTGCCAGCAGCTCTTCGGCAGGGGCGGGCACTGAAGCTTTCTTT. Translated, it gives CASSSSAGAGTEAFF. Full variable domain (remainder filled in from reference TRBV7-2 and TRBJ1-1): GAGVSQSPSNKVTEKGKDVELRCDPISGHTALYWYRQSLGQGLEFLIYFQGNSAPDKSGLPSDRFSAERTGGSVSTLTIQRTQQEDSAVYLCASSSSAGAGTEAFFGQGTRLTVV.

This clonotype showed up many times. This chain joins TRBV19 and TRBJ1-5; TRBD1 matches at 7 bases. Trimming removed 6 bases from V and 2 bases from J; junction bases left unmatched: 4. Germline lookup yields CDR1 LNHDA and CDR2 SQIVND (reference sequence). The CDR3 totals 14 residues. As DNA, the CDR3 is TGTGCCAGTAGCCCCGGACAGGGCAATCAGCCCCAGCATTTT. Its protein product is CASSPGQGNQPQHF. The variable domain in full, completed from reference TRBV19 and TRBJ1-5, reads DGGITQSPKYLFRKEGQNVTLSCEQNLNHDAMYWYRQDPGQGLRLIYYSQIVNDFQKGDIAEGYSVSREKKESFPLTVTSAQKNPTAFYLCASSPGQGNQPQHFGDGTRLSIL.

This clonotype was seen many times. V and J are TRBV27 and TRBJ2-7; maybe TRBD1 (5 bases). V shed 4 bases and J shed 7 bases, with 17 bases lying between them. The CDR3 consists of 14 residues. CDR1 and CDR2 from the germline V gene are MNHEY and SMNVEV (reference sequence). CDR3 in DNA: TGTGCCAGCAGTTCCCGGGCCTCCCCAGGGGAGCAGTACTTC. Its protein product is CASSSRASPGEQYF.

This clonotype was picked up many times. The chain uses TRBV7-6 and TRBJ2-5; 9 nucleotides line up with TRBD1. Trimming at V came to 1 base and at J to 5 bases, leaving 14 bases not matched to a gene. This CDR3 region has 18 residues. CDR1 and CDR2 from the germline V gene are SGHVS and FNYEAQ. The CDR3 DNA reads as TGTGCCAGCAGCTTAGTTCCCCCCACCGGGACAGGGCTGGAGACCCAGTACTTC. Protein sequence: CASSLVPPTGTGLETQYF.

This clonotype has a count of ten or more. The chain joins TRBV11-2 to TRBJ2-4; D might be TRBD1 (6 bases). Germline assignment: CDR1 SGHAT and CDR2 FQNNGV. This CDR3 has 18 residues. Trimming took off 0 bases at V and 5 bases at J, with 20 bases between the two ends. CDR3 in amino acids: CASSLDSFGTPIQNIQYF. CDR3 in DNA: TGTGCCAGCAGCTTAGACTCTTTCGGGACACCGATACAAAACATTCAGTACTTC.

On this clonotype itself: A much larger clone lies a single base off, so this may be a read error. The rearrangement joins TRBV29-1 to TRBJ2-1, with TRBD2 matching 14 bases. The V gene's germline CDR1 is SQVTM and CDR2 ANQGSEA. The CDR3 is made up of 15 amino acids. CDR3 sequence: CSVETSGRAEYELFF. Written as DNA, the CDR3 is TGCAGCGTTGAGACTAGCGGGAGGGCCGAGTATGAGCTGTTCTTC.

This clonotype was recorded many times. The J gene is TRBJ2-1, the V gene TRBV20-1; D unresolved. The CDR3 loop spans 12 amino acids. The V gene lost 6 bases and the J gene lost 7 bases, with 13 bases spanning the gap. Germline loops: CDR1 DFQATT, CDR2 SNEGSKA (reference sequence). The CDR3 DNA is TGCAGTGCCTCCCTCCCCGAAAATGAGCAGTTCTTC. This sequence encodes CSASLPENEQFF.

There are many counts of this clonotype. The J gene is TRBJ2-1, the V gene TRBV29-1, with 9 bases identical to TRBD2. V was clipped by 6 bases and J by 9 bases; unmatched bases: 12. The CDR3 extends over 14 amino acids. Per germline, CDR1 SQVTM and CDR2 ANQGSEA. The CDR3 is CSVVTSGPRGEQFF. For the CDR3, the DNA is TGCAGCGTCGTGACTAGCGGACCCAGAGGTGAGCAGTTCTTC.

This clonotype was seen ten or more times. The chain employs TRBV6-5 and TRBJ1-2, with TRBD1 matching over 7 bases. Germline CDR1 MNHEY, CDR2 SVGAGI. This CDR3 region has 14 residues. V was pared by 0 bases and J by 3 bases, with 1 base of the junction left unmatched. CDR3 coding DNA: TGTGCCAGCAGTTACTCCACAGGGGACTATGGCTACACCTTC. Translation: CASSYSTGDYGYTF.

This clonotype was detected many times. V is TRBV9 and J is TRBJ1-1, with 7 bases identical to TRBD1. The CDR3 is 15 amino acids. Germline CDR1 SGDLS, CDR2 YYNGEE. J was trimmed by 3 bases and V by 0 bases; bases with no gene match: 5. The CDR3, as DNA: TGTGCCAGCAGCGTAGGCGACAGGGTATACACTGAAGCTTTCTTT. Its protein product is CASSVGDRVYTEAFF.

About this clonotype itself: The junction does not match germline at one end; this may be a read error. The chain is built from TRBV11-2 and TRBJ2-1, with D perhaps matching TRBD1 (5 bases). Germline V gene data show CDR1 as SGHAT and CDR2 as FQNNGV. The CDR3 sequence is 16 residues long. Written as DNA, the CDR3 is TGTGCCGGCAGCCCTTGGGGCCCCCGGTCCTACGATGAGCAGTTCTTC. Its translation: CAGSPWGPRSYDEQFF.

Concerning this clonotype itself: One end of the junction fails to match germline, which may point to a read error. The V call is TRBV20-1, the J call TRBJ2-2, with a weak D call TRBD2 (5 bases). The CDR3 length is 16 residues. Germline CDR1 is DFQATT and CDR2 is SNEGSKA (reference sequence). Written as DNA, the CDR3 is TGCGGTGCTAGAGATACCCTTAGCGTTCGTACCGGGGAGCTGTTTTTT. Translated, it gives CGARDTLSVRTGELFF.

This clonotype was picked up many times. The genes are TRBV9 and TRBJ2-1, with D possibly TRBD1 on 6 matching bases. Trimming took 0 bases from V and 3 from J, leaving 22 bases between them. The CDR3 sequence is 19 residues long. Germline CDR1 SGDLS, CDR2 YYNGEE. The CDR3: CASSVGQGWRQGIYNEQFF. Here the CDR3 DNA reads TGTGCCAGCAGCGTAGGTCAGGGTTGGCGGCAGGGGATCTACAATGAGCAGTTCTTC.